The rows below give T cell receptor beta chains drawn from one sample of a study of T cell responses to AZD1222 COVID-19 vaccine. Sequencing was performed with immunoSEQ multiplex PCR; in TCRdb, only in-frame clones are kept and a portion is missing. This table holds 70,000 to 80,000 clones, 60% to 85% found once. Sequences were derived from peripheral blood, sampled 28 days after the second AZD1222 dose. The source of these receptors is an adult who received the AZD1222 COVID-19 vaccine. Both conserved end residues are part of each CDR3. A D gene is named only where the DNA matches it firmly. Rows give clone size only sometimes, using once, few, many, or a class for an expanded clone.

clone_size j_call v_call d_call cdr3_nt cdr3_aa
. TRBJ2-1 TRBV24-1 TRBD1 TGTGCCACCAGTGATTCGACAGGGGGCAGTGGCAATGAGCAGTTCTTC CATSDSTGGSGNEQFF
. TRBJ2-7 TRBV6-5 . TGTGCCAGCAGTTTGGTCCGGGGGACGCGTCCCTACGAGCAGTACTTC CASSLVRGTRPYEQYF
. TRBJ1-1 TRBV30 . TGTGCCTGGTCTCGGGGAATGAACACTGAAGCTTTCTTT CAWSRGMNTEAFF
. TRBJ1-3 TRBV12-1 . TGTGCCAGCAGCCCTTTAGCCACCACAGAGAAATCTGGAAACACCATATATTTT CASSPLATTEKSGNTIYF
. TRBJ2-2 TRBV19 . TGTGCCAGTAGTCCCGAAGGGGGGTATCTCGGGGAGCTGTTTTTT CASSPEGGYLGELFF
. TRBJ2-2 TRBV21-1 . TGTGCCAGCAGCAAAGCAAGCCTTACCGGGGAGCTGTTTTTT CASSKASLTGELFF
. TRBJ2-3 TRBV5-5 TRBD2 TGTGCCAGCAGCTTGCAAACTAGCGGGGCCCCTTTCGATACGCAGTATTTT CASSLQTSGAPFDTQYF
. TRBJ1-3 TRBV19 TRBD1 TGTGCCAGTAGTTTGCGACAGGGGAGCTCTGGAAACACCATATATTTT CASSLRQGSSGNTIYF
few TRBJ2-7 TRBV21-1 . TGTGCCAGCAGCGCTCGCCACGGGACGCCAGTCTCCTACGAGCAGTACTTC CASSARHGTPVSYEQYF
. TRBJ1-5 TRBV19 . TGTGCCAGTAGTACCCTGGCAGGGTGGTATAGCAATCAGCCCCAGCATTTT CASSTLAGWYSNQPQHF
. TRBJ2-6 TRBV9 . TGTGCCAGCAGCCGCCGGGACGGTCGCTCTGGGGCCAACGTCCTGACTTTC CASSRRDGRSGANVLTF
. TRBJ2-1 TRBV27 TRBD2 TGTGCCAGCAGTTTAGGGGGACTAGCGGGGAATGAGCAGTTCTTC CASSLGGLAGNEQFF
once TRBJ1-1 TRBV30 . TGTGCCTGGATCGGGACGGCCGCTTTCTTT CAWIGTAAFF
. TRBJ2-7 TRBV28 . TGTGCCAGCAGTTCACCCTTGGGGACTCCGGTTTCCTACGAGCAGTACTTC CASSSPLGTPVSYEQYF
. TRBJ2-7 TRBV21-1 . TGTGCCAGCAGCAATTCGGGACTAGCGGGGGCCTCCTACGAGCAGTACTTC CASSNSGLAGASYEQYF
. TRBJ1-2 TRBV23-1 . TGCGCCAGCAGTCTCTCACGGGCCTCAAAGAAAGCTAACTATGGCTACACCTTC CASSLSRASKKANYGYTF
. TRBJ1-1 TRBV30 . TGTGCCTGGAGTGTACACAGCCCGTCTGAAGCTTTCTTT CAWSVHSPSEAFF
. TRBJ2-2 TRBV7-2 . TGTGCCAGCAGCTTAAACACCGGGGAGCTGTTTTTT CASSLNTGELFF
. TRBJ2-1 TRBV27 . TGTGCCAGCAGTTTCCCCGCTTTGGCGCACCCCAATGAGCAGTTCTTC CASSFPALAHPNEQFF
. TRBJ2-2 TRBV15 . TGTGCCACCAGCAGAGATAGGGGCACCGGGGAGCTGTTTTTT CATSRDRGTGELFF
. TRBJ2-3 TRBV27 . TGTGCCAGCAGTTTCTTGAGTGGACCCACAGATACGCAGTATTTT CASSFLSGPTDTQYF
. TRBJ2-1 TRBV7-6 . TGTGCCAGCAGCTCCCACAATGAGCAGTTCTTC CASSSHNEQFF
. TRBJ2-1 TRBV9 TRBD2 TGTGCCAGCAGCGGTAGCGGGAGGGTTCTGTTCTTC CASSGSGRVLFF
. TRBJ1-5 TRBV19 TRBD1 TGTGCCATCGGACAGGGTGGCAATCAGCCCCAGCATTTT CAIGQGGNQPQHF
. TRBJ2-5 TRBV28 . TGTGCCAGCACCATTGGGTCTGCGCAAGAGACCCAGTACTTC CASTIGSAQETQYF
once TRBJ2-1 TRBV7-2 . TGTGCCAGCAGCCGGGCGGGGAGCTCCTACAATGAGCAGTTCTTC CASSRAGSSYNEQFF
. TRBJ2-3 TRBV19 . TGTGCCAGTAGTAAGGGACGGATTAGATCGGATACGCAGTATTTT CASSKGRIRSDTQYF
. TRBJ2-1 TRBV7-9 TRBD2 TGTGCCAGCAGCTTAGTACTAGCGGGAGCTGAGCAGTTCTTC CASSLVLAGAEQFF
. TRBJ2-7 TRBV7-8 . TGTGCCAGCAGTCCCGGAGGAGACTTGGACTTC CASSPGGDLDF
. TRBJ2-7 TRBV19 TRBD2 TGTGCCAGTATTTCCTTGGGACTAAACTACGAGCAGTACTTC CASISLGLNYEQYF
. TRBJ2-5 TRBV4-1 TRBD1 TGCGCCAGCAGCCAAGATGAAGGGACAGGGCAAGAGACCCAGTACTTC CASSQDEGTGQETQYF